This T cell receptor (beta chain) emerged from a study of T-cell memory formation after mild COVID-19 (dated by TCRdb to the early 2020s). Context from the whole study: TCR sequence clusters from the two donors were found to be largely donor specific. The cohort comprised two young, previously healthy adult volunteers, one female and one male. In two donors, T-cell clones that expanded and contracted after mild COVID-19 were tracked by sequencing TCRalpha and TCRbeta repertoires over time.

Overall study outcomes, separate from this receptor: From day 15 to 85, contracting clones showed balanced CD4/CD8 phenotypes, whereas a second wave of clones that expanded from day 15 to 37 leaned towards CD4+. Contracting CD4+ clones appeared mostly in the CM and EM memory subsets, whereas CD8+ clones were enriched in EMRA. SARS-CoV-2 specificity of the second-wave clones peaking on day 37 was not confirmed. The detection of some responding clones in pre-infection memory suggests that pre-existing cross-reactive memory T cells joined the SARS-CoV-2 response. The study covered only a couple of mild cases, and larger cohorts including severe cases with pre-infection samples were considered necessary.

TCRdb records Illumina NovaSeq 6000 as the sequencer. cDNA libraries for TCRalpha and TCRbeta were prepared by 5'RACE using constant-segment primers, with sample barcodes and unique molecular identifiers added. RNA was extracted from every sample with Trizol reagent. Library amplification was performed in two PCR steps, and a second sample barcode and Illumina TruSeq adapters were introduced in the second step. Sequencing of libraries was performed on an Illumina NovaSeq with 2 x 150 bp paired-end reads. In the authors' own workflow: With migec v1.2.7, reads were demultiplexed and then collapsed into UMI-guided consensus sequences. Using mixcr v2.1.11, the UMI consensuses were aligned to TRA and TRB V and J templates and assembled into clonotypes. Clonotypes were classified as expanded or contracted when called significant by both edgeR and NoisET, with noise models trained on biological replicates. For edgeR calls, the thresholds were a false discovery rate-adjusted p below 0.01 and a log2 fold-change of 1. As an exploratory analysis of dynamics, max-normalized trajectories of the 1000 most abundant clonotypes were examined by PCA with hierarchical clustering. Separately sequenced CD4+ and CD8+ repertoires were used to assign a CD4 or CD8 phenotype to each responding clone. Using fastp at Q25 and MiXCR, TCRdb reprocessed the public reads and kept productive beta chains. CDR3 protein duplicates are merged, each entry listing the most common genes and DNA. TCRdb's processing, not the study's, gives the V and J calls here. For this sample there are 350,000 or so distinct CDR3 sequences; 20% to 25% appear just once. Around 23% of the sample is in the top ten clones.

With regard to this clonotype: What antigen it recognizes has not been identified. No much larger clonotype is one base removed from it; base qualities were not supplied.

CDR1 LGHDT and CDR2 YNNKEL were looked up in the germline V gene (reference sequence). Germline trimming amounts to 4 bases on V and 6 bases on J, with 7 as the count of junction bases outside the gene matches. Its CDR3 holds 17 amino acids, cysteine through phenylalanine. Solely the CDR3 DNA is kept, with 51 bases framed from the first base. PBMCs were isolated by Ficoll-Paque density gradient centrifugation. The specimen sequenced was PBMCs or a T cell subset sorted from them (not recorded which). This clonotype originated in a man in his late teens or twenties who had mild COVID-19 (a few samples of this study predate the infection). The sample titles of this study are shuffled in the database, so cell type and time point are left out; the donor was told from shared clones. The receptor chain draws on TRBV3-1 and TRBJ2-1; the central 15 bases match TRBD2. The CDR3 reads CASSPGLAGGFPNEQFF. The nucleotide sequence is given as TGTGCCAGCAGCCCAGGACTAGCGGGGGGGTTCCCCAATGAGCAGTTCTTC.